A single sample is the source of the 14 T cell receptor beta chains below, sequenced in a study of blood T cell repertoires in COVID-19. TCRdb's copy holds only in-frame clones and misses some; the assay was immunoSEQ multiplex PCR. The sample consists of under 300,000 clones, 65% to 90% of them appearing once. Sample: peripheral blood. The receptors stem from a man in his forties or fifties who had recovered from COVID-19.

This clone was seen only a few times. V usage is TRBV5-1 and J usage is TRBJ2-2; possible D gene TRBD1, 8 bases. Trimming shortened V by 6 bases and J by 6 bases, and 12 bases separated the two germline ends. CDR3 length: 13 amino acids. Looked up from germline, CDR1 is SGHRS and CDR2 is YFSETQ. DNA for the CDR3: TGCGCCAGCACAACAGGGGGGGCCGGGGAGCTGTTTTTT. Amino acid sequence: CASTTGGAGELFF.

In this sample, this clone turned up once. The chain links TRBV21-1 to TRBJ2-7; the table's D gene call, TRBD1, was not cross checked with the DNA. TRBV21-1 is described as a pseudogene. This CDR3 spans 15 amino acids. The CDR3 is CASSKSGGLLGEQYF. Written as DNA, the CDR3 is TGTGCCAGCAGCAAATCAGGGGGGCTCTTGGGCGAGCAGTACTTC.

Sample share makes this clone medium-sized. This sequence joins TRBV5-5 and TRBJ2-3; 9 positions match TRBD2. The J segment lost 2 bases and the V segment lost 0 bases, leaving 1 base of the junction unmatched. This CDR3 has 15 amino acids. Germline CDR1 reads SGHKS; CDR2 reads YYEKEE (reference sequence). CDR3 residues: CASSLGGRVTDTQYF. In nucleotides, the CDR3 is TGTGCCAGCAGCTTGGGCGGGAGGGTCACAGATACGCAGTATTTT.

This clone was seen at least ten times. This chain uses TRBV4-3 with TRBJ1-1, with 9 bases identical to TRBD1. V was pared by 0 bases and J by 4 bases, with 12 bases of the junction left unmatched. Germline V gene data show CDR1 as LGHNA and CDR2 as YSLEER. The CDR3 length is 18 residues. The DNA for the CDR3 is TGCGCCAGCAGCCAAGAGATTTCGGACAGGGGCGCACTCACTGAAGCTTTCTTT. It specifies CASSQEISDRGALTEAFF.

The chain links TRBV7-2 to TRBJ2-1; 13 bases are shared with TRBD2. The CDR3 is 16 residues long. With 5 bases clipped from V and 8 bases from J, the junction kept 9 bases outside the gene matches. Germline V CDR1 and CDR2: SGHTA, FQGNSA. The chain's CDR3 is CASSLTSGRAGYEQFF. CDR3 sequence (DNA): TGTGCCAGCAGCCTAACTAGCGGGAGGGCCGGGTATGAGCAGTTCTTC.

This clone has a single count. V is TRBV5-6 and J is TRBJ1-2, with TRBD1 matching over 8 bases. CDR1 and CDR2 (germline): SGHDT, YYEEEE. This CDR3 has 14 amino acids. The V gene end was trimmed by 5 bases and the J gene end by 4 bases; junction bases not matched to a gene: 7. The CDR3 spells CASRPWDRPYGYTF. The CDR3 DNA is TGTGCCAGCAGACCCTGGGACAGGCCCTATGGCTACACCTTC.

There are a few counts of this clone. The chain uses TRBV6-2 or TRBV6-3 and TRBJ2-3, with TRBD2 matching 10 bases. The CDR3 contains 18 residues. Losses at the gene ends were 5 bases for V and 0 bases for J; bases not matched to a gene: 11. The germline gives CDR1 MNHEY, CDR2 SVGEGT. The CDR3 is CASSHAGPAGGSTDTQYF. The CDR3 DNA reads TGTGCCAGCAGTCACGCAGGCCCAGCGGGGGGGAGCACAGATACGCAGTATTTT.

V and J are TRBV5-5 and TRBJ1-2, with D uncertain. The CDR3 has 16 residues. V lost 5 bases and J 3 bases, leaving 20 bases between the germline ends. In germline, CDR1 is SGHKS, CDR2 YYEKEE (reference sequence). CDR3 DNA: TGTGCCAGCAGGGGCGGGGTACGGGCCGGGTACTATGGCTACACCTTC. Translation: CASRGGVRAGYYGYTF.

In this sample, this clone turned up a few times. The chain links TRBV7-9 to TRBJ1-5; 7 nucleotides align to TRBD1. The CDR3 runs 16 residues. V lost 4 bases to trimming and J lost 7 bases; unmatched junction nucleotides: 13. Germline assignment: CDR1 SEHNR and CDR2 FQNEAQ (reference sequence). CDR3 nucleotides: TGTGCCAGCAGCTCAAAAATACGGAGGGGGCCGCAGCCCCAGCATTTT. Translation: CASSSKIRRGPQPQHF.

The count of this clone is one. The chain employs TRBV3-1 (or the pseudogene TRBV3-2) and TRBJ1-4; D gene ambiguous. Germline lookup yields CDR1 LGHDT and CDR2 YNNKEL (reference sequence). The CDR3 has 13 amino acids. V was shortened by 2 bases and J by 11 bases, with 12 bases between the two germline ends. CDR3 DNA sequence: TGTGCCAGCAGCCAAATGATAGCGGAGAAACTGTTTTTT. It codes for CASSQMIAEKLFF.

CDR3 sequence: CASNTRTVPYEQYF. The CDR3 DNA is TGTGCCAGCAATACACGGACAGTTCCCTACGAGCAGTACTTC. This rearrangement joins TRBV2 to TRBJ2-7, with D maybe TRBD1 (6 bases). Trimming took off 7 bases at V and 2 bases at J, with 15 bases between the two ends. The CDR3 loop spans 14 amino acids. CDR1 and CDR2 from the germline V gene are SNHLY and FYNNEI.

As for this clone: In the same sample, other DNA sequences code for this CDR3. The V call is TRBV5-1, the J call TRBJ2-5; 10 bases fit TRBD1. CDR1 SGHRS and CDR2 YFSETQ come from the germline V gene. The CDR3 covers 15 residues. With 4 bases clipped from V and 3 bases from J, the junction kept 6 bases outside the gene matches. DNA of the CDR3: TGCGCCAGCAGCAGAACCGGGACAGGGGAAGAGACCCAGTACTTC. Amino acid sequence: CASSRTGTGEETQYF.

This chain uses TRBV5-1 with TRBJ1-4; 8 positions match TRBD1. The germline gives CDR1 SGHRS, CDR2 YFSETQ. J gave up 9 bases and V 0 bases, and 4 bases lay outside the gene matches. The CDR3 length is 14 residues. In nucleotides, the CDR3 is TGCGCCAGCAGCTTGGAGGGACAGGCGCAAAAACTGTTTTTT. Its protein product is CASSLEGQAQKLFF.

The chain recombines TRBV5-1 with TRBJ1-5; D gene uncertain. CDR1 and CDR2 from the germline V gene are SGHRS and YFSETQ. This CDR3 has 13 amino acids. The germline V and J ends were trimmed by 5 bases and 3 bases, with 9 bases remaining between them. In nucleotides, the CDR3 is TGCGCCAGCAGTGAGATACCCAATCAGCCCCAGCATTTT. This translates into CASSEIPNQPQHF.